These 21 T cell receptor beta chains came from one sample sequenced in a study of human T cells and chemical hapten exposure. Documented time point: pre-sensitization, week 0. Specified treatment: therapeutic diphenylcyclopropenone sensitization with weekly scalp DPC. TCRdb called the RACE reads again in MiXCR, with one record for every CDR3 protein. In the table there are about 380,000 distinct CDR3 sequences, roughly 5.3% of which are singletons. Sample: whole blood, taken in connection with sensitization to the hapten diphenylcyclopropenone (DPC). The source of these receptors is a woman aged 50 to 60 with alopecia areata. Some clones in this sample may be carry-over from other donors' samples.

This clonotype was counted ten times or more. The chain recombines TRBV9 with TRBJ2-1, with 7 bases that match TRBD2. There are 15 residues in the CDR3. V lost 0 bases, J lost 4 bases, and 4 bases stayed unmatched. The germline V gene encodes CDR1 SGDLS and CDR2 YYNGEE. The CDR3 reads CASSVGMRGYNEQFF. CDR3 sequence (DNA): TGTGCCAGCAGCGTAGGGATGCGGGGGTACAATGAGCAGTTCTTC.

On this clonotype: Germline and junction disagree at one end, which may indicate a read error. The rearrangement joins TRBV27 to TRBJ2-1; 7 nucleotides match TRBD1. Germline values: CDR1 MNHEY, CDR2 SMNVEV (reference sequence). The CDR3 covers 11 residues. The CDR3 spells CASSKDRVWAF. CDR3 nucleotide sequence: TGTGCCAGCAGCAAAGACAGGGTTTGGGCCTTC.

CDR3 sequence: CASSYPGLGQPQHF. The DNA of the CDR3 is TGTGCCAGCAGTTACCCAGGATTGGGTCAGCCCCAGCATTTT. This sequence joins TRBV6-5 and TRBJ1-5, with D hard to call. The CDR3 totals 14 residues. V was cut by 2 bases and J by 6 bases, with 11 bases left in between. Germline assignment: CDR1 MNHEY and CDR2 SVGAGI.

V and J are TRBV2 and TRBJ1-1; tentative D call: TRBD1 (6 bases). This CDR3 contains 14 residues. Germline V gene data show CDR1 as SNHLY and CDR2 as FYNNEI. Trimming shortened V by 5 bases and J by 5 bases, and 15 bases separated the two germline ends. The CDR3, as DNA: TGTGCCAGCAGTAATTCTACAGGGCTGACTGAAGCTTTCTTT. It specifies CASSNSTGLTEAFF.

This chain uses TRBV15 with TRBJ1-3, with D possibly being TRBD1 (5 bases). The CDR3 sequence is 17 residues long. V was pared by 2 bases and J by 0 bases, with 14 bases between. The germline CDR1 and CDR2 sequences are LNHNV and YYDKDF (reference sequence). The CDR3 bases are TGTGCCACCAGCAGACCGGGACCGGGATTCTCTGGAAACACCATATATTTT. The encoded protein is CATSRPGPGFSGNTIYF. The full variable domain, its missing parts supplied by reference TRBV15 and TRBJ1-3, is DAMVIQNPRYQVTQFGKPVTLSCSQTLNHNVMYWYQQKSSQAPKLLFHYYDKDFNNEADTPDNFQSRRPNTSFCFLDIRSPGLGDTAMYLCATSRPGPGFSGNTIYFGEGSWLTVV.

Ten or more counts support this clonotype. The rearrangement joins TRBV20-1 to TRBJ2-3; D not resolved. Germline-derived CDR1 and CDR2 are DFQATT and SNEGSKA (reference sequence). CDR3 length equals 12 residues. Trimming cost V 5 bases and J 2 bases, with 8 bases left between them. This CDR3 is CSAPPHTDTQYF. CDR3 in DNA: TGCAGTGCTCCCCCCCACACAGATACGCAGTATTTT.

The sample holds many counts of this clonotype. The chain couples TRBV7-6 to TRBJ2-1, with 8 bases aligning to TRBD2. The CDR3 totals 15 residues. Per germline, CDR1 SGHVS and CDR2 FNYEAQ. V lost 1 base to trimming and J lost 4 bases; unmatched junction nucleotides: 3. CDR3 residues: CASSLELAEYNEQFF. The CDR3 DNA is TGTGCCAGCAGCTTAGAACTAGCGGAGTACAATGAGCAGTTCTTC.

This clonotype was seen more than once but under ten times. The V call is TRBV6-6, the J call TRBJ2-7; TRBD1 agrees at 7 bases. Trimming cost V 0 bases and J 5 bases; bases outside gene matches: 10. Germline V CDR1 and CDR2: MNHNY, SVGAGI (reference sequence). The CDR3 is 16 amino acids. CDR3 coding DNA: TGTGCCAGCAGTTACTCCGGGCAGGGGGATATCGACGAGCAGTACTTC. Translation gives CASSYSGQGDIDEQYF.

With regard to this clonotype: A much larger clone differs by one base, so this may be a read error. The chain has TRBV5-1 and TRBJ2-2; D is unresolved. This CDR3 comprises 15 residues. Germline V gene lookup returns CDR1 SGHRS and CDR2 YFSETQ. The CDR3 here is CASSLVGANSGELFF. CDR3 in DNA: TGCGCCAGCAGCTTGGTGGGCGCGAACTCCGGGGAGCTGTTTTTT. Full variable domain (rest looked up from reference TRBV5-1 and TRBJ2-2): KAGVTQTPRYLIKTRGQQVTLSCSPISGHRSVSWYQQTPGQGLQFLFEYFSETQRNKGNFPGRFSGRQFSNSRSEMNVSTLELGDSALYLCASSLVGANSGELFFGEGSRLTVL.

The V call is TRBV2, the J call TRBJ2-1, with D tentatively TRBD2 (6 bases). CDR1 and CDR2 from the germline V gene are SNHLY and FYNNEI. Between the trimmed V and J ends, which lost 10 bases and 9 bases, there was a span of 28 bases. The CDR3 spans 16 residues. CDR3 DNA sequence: TGTGCCACCTCACCTACGGCGGGATCCCCCCTGTCTGAGCAGTTCTTC. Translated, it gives CATSPTAGSPLSEQFF. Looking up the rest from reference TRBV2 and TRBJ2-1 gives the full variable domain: EPEVTQTPSHQVTQMGQEVILRCVPISNHLYFYWYRQILGQKVEFLVSFYNNEISEKSEIFDDQFSVERPDGSNFTLKIRSTKLEDSAMYFCATSPTAGSPLSEQFFGPGTRLTVL.

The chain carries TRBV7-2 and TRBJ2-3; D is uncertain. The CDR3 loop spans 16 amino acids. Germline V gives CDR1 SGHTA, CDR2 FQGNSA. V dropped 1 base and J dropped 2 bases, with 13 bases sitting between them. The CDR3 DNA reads TGTGCCAGCAGCTTAGTGGGCGGAGTTGTCACAGATACGCAGTATTTT. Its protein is CASSLVGGVVTDTQYF.

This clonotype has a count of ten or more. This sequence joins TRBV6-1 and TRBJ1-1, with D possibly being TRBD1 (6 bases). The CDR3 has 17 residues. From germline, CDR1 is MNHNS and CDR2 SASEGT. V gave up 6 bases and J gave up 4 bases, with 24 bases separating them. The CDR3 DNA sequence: TGTGCCAGCAGCCTAAAAGGGGGGGGGCTCGGGCCCACTGAAGCTTTCTTT. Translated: CASSLKGGGLGPTEAFF.

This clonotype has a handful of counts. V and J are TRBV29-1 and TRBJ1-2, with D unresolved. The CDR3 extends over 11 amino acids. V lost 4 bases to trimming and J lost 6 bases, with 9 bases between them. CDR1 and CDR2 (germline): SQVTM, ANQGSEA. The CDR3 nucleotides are TGCAGCGTTGCCACGGTCGATGGCTACACCTTC. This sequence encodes CSVATVDGYTF.

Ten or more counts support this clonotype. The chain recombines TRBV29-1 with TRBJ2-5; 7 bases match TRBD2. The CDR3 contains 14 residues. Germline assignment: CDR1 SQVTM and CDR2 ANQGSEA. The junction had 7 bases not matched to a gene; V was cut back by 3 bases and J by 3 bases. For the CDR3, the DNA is TGCAGCGTTGAGGGAGGGGCTATGAAAGAGACCCAGTACTTC. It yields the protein CSVEGGAMKETQYF.

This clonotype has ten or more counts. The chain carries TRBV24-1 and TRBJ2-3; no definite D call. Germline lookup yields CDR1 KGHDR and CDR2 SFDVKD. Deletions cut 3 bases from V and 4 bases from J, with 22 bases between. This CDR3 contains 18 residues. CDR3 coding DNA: TGTGCCACCAGTGATGGGGTCCTGACCTCCAATGGGGCAGATACGCAGTATTTT. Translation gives CATSDGVLTSNGADTQYF.

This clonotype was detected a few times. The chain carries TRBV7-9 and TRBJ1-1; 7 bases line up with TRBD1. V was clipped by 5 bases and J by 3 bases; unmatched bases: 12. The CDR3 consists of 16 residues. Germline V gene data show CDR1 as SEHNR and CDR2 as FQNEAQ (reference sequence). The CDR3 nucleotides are TGTGCCAGCAGCGTAACAGGGAAGGGGGCCTACACTGAAGCTTTCTTT. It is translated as CASSVTGKGAYTEAFF.

The CDR3 coding sequence is TGTGCCACCAGCGGGGACAGTCACTCTGGAAACACCATATATTTT. Its translation: CATSGDSHSGNTIYF. The chain links TRBV15 to TRBJ1-3, with 7 bases that match TRBD1. Trimming at V came to 5 bases and at J to 0 bases, leaving 4 bases not matched to a gene. Germline assignment: CDR1 LNHNV and CDR2 YYDKDF (reference sequence). The CDR3 is made up of 15 amino acids. Filled out from reference TRBV15 and TRBJ1-3, the complete variable domain reads DAMVIQNPRYQVTQFGKPVTLSCSQTLNHNVMYWYQQKSSQAPKLLFHYYDKDFNNEADTPDNFQSRRPNTSFCFLDIRSPGLGDTAMYLCATSGDSHSGNTIYFGEGSWLTVV.

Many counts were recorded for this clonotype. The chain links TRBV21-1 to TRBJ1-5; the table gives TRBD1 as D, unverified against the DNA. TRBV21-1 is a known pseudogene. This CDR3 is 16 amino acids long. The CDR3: CASSKEGRGYDQPQHF. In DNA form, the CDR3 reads TGTGCCAGCAGCAAAGAGGGCAGGGGCTATGATCAGCCCCAGCATTTT.

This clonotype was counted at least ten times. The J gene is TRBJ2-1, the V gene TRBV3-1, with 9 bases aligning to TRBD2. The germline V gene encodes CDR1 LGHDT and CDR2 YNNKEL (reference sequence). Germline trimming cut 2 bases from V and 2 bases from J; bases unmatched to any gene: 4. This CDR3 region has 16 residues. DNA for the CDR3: TGTGCCAGCAGCCAACCCCTAGCGGGAACCTACAATGAGCAGTTCTTC. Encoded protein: CASSQPLAGTYNEQFF.

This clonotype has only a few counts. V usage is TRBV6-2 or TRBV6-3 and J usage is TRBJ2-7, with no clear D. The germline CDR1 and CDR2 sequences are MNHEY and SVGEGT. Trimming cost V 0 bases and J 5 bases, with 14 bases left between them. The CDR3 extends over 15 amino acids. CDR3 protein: CASSYSSPRVNEQYF. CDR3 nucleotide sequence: TGTGCCAGCAGTTACTCGTCCCCTCGGGTTAACGAGCAGTACTTC.

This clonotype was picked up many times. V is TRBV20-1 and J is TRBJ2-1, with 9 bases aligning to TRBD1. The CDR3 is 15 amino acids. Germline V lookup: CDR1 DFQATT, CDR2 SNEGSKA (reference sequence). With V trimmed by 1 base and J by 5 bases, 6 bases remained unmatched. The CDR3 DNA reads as TGCAGTGCTAGAGCCGGGACAGGGAGCAACAATGAGCAGTTCTTC. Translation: CSARAGTGSNNEQFF.